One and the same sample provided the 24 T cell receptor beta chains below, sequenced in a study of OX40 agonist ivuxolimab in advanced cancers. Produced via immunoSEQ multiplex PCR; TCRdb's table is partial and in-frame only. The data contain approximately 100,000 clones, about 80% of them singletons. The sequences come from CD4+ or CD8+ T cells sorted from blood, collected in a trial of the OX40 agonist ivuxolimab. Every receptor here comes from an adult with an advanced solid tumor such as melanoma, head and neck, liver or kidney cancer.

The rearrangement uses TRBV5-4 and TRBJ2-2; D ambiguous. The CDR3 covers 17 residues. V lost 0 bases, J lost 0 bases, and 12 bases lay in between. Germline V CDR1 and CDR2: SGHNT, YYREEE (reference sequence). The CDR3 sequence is CASSLAGRGANTGELFF. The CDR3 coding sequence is TGTGCCAGCAGCTTGGCGGGTCGTGGTGCGAACACCGGGGAGCTGTTTTTT.

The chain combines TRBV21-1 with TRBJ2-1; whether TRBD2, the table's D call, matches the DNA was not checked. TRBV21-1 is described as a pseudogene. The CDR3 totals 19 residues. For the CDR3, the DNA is TGTGCCAGCATCCAAGGTAGGGTTGGAGTAAGCGGGATTTACAATGAGCAGTTCTTC. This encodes CASIQGRVGVSGIYNEQFF.

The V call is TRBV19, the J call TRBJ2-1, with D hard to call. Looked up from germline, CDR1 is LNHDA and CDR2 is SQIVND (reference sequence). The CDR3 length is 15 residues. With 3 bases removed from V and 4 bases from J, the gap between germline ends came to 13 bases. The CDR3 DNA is TGTGCCAGTAGTATGGCCAGGACCCCTTACAATGAGCAGTTCTTC. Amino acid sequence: CASSMARTPYNEQFF.

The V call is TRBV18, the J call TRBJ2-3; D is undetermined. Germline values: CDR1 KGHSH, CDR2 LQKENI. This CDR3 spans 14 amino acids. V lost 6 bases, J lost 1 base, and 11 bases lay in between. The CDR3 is CASSGNGRTDTQYF. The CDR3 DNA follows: TGTGCCAGCTCGGGTAACGGGCGCACAGATACGCAGTATTTT.

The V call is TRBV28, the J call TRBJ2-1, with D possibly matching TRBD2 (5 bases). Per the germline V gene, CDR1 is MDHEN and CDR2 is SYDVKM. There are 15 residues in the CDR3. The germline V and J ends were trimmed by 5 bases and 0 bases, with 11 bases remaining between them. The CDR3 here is CASSPDYSSYNEQFF. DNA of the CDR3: TGTGCCAGCAGTCCAGACTATAGCTCCTACAATGAGCAGTTCTTC. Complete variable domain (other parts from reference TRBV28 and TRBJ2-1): DVKVTQSSRYLVKRTGEKVFLECVQDMDHENMFWYRQDPGLGLRLIYFSYDVKMKEKGDIPEGYSVSREKKERFSLILESASTNQTSMYLCASSPDYSSYNEQFFGPGTRLTVL.

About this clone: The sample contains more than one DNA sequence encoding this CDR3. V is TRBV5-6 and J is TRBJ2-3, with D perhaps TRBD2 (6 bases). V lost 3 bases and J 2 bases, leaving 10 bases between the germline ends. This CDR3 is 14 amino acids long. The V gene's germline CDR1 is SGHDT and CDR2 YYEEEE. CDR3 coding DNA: TGTGCCAGCAGCTCGGGACTTTTCACAGATACGCAGTATTTT. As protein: CASSSGLFTDTQYF.

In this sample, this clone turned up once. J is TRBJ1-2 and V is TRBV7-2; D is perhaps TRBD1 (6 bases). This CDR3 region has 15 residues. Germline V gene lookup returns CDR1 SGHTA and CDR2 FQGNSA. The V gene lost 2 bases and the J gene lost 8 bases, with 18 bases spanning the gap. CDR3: CASSLTGPTGQGYTF. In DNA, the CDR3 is TGTGCCAGCAGCTTAACAGGGCCTACAGGTCAGGGCTACACCTTC.

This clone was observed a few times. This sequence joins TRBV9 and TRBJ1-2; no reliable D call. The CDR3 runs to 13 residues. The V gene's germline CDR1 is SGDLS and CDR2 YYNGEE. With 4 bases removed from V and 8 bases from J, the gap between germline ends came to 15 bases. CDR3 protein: CASSPTGSAGYTF. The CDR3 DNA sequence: TGTGCCAGCAGCCCCACCGGGTCGGCGGGCTACACCTTC. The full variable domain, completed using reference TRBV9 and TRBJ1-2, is DSGVTQTPKHLITATGQRVTLRCSPRSGDLSVYWYQQSLDQGLQFLIQYYNGEERAKGNILERFSAQQFPDLHSELNLSSLELGDSALYFCASSPTGSAGYTFGSGTRLTVV.

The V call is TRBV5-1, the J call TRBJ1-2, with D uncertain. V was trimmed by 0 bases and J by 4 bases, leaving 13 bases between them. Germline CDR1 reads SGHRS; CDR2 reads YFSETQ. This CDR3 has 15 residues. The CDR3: CASSLERTSGYGYTF. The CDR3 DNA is TGCGCCAGCAGCTTGGAGAGGACCTCGGGCTATGGCTACACCTTC. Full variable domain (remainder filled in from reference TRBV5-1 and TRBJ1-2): KAGVTQTPRYLIKTRGQQVTLSCSPISGHRSVSWYQQTPGQGLQFLFEYFSETQRNKGNFPGRFSGRQFSNSRSEMNVSTLELGDSALYLCASSLERTSGYGYTFGSGTRLTVV.

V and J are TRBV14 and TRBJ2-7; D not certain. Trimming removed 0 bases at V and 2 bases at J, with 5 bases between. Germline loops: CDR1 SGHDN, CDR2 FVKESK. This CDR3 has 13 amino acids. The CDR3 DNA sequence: TGTGCCAGCAGCCAAGATGGCCCCTACGAGCAGTACTTC. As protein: CASSQDGPYEQYF.

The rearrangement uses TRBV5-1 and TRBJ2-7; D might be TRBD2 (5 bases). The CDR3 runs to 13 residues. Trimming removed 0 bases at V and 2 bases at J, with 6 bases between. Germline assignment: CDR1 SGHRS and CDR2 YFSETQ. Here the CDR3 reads CASSLEGAYEQYF. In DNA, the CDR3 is TGCGCCAGCAGCTTGGAGGGAGCCTACGAGCAGTACTTC.

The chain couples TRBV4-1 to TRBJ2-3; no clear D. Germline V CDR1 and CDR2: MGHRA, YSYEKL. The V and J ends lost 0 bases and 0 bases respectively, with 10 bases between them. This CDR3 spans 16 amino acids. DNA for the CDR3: TGCGCCAGCAGCCAAGATGGCGGATCTAGCACAGATACGCAGTATTTT. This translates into CASSQDGGSSTDTQYF.

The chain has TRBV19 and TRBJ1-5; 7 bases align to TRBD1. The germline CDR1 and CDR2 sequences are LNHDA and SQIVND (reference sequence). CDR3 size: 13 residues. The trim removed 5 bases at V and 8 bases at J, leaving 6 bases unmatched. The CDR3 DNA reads TGTGCCAGTAGTTTAGGGGGCCCGAAGCCCCAGCATTTT. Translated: CASSLGGPKPQHF.

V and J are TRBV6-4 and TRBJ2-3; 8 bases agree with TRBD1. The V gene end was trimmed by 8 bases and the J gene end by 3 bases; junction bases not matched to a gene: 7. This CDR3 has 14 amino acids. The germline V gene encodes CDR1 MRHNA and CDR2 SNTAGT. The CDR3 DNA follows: TGTGCCAGCGGCTCAGGGGGCCCGACAGATACGCAGTATTTT. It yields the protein CASGSGGPTDTQYF.

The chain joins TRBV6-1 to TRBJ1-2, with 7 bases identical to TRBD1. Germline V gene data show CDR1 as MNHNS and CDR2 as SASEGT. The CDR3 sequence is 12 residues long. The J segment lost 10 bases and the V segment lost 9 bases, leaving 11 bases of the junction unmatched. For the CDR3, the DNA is TGTGCCAGTGGACAGGCCGGAAGGGACTACACCTTC. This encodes CASGQAGRDYTF.

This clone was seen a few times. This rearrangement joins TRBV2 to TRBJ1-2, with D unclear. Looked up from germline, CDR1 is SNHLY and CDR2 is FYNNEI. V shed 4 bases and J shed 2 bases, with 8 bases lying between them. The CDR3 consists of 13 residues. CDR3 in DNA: TGTGCCAGCAGTGGGGCAGTCAACTATGGCTACACCTTC. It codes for CASSGAVNYGYTF.

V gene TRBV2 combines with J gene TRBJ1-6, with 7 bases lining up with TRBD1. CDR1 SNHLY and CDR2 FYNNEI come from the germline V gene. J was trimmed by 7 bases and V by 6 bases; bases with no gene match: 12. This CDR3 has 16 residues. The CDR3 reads CASRLNRDRSNSPLHF. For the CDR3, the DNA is TGTGCCAGCAGGCTAAATCGGGACAGATCAAATTCACCCCTCCACTTT.

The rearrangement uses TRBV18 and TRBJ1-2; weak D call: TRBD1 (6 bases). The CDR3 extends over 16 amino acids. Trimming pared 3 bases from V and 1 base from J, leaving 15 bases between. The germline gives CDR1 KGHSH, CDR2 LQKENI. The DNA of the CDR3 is TGTGCCAGCTCACCGACGTCAGGGGACTTTAACTATGGCTACACCTTC. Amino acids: CASSPTSGDFNYGYTF. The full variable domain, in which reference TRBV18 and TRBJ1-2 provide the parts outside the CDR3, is NAGVMQNPRHLVRRRGQEARLRCSPMKGHSHVYWYRQLPEEGLKFMVYLQKENIIDESGMPKERFSAEFPKEGPSILRIQQVVRGDSAAYFCASSPTSGDFNYGYTFGSGTRLTVV.

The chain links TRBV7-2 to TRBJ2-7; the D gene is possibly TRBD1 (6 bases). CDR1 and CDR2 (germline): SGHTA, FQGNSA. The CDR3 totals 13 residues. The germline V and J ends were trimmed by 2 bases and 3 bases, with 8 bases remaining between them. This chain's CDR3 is CASSLRTDYEQYF. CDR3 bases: TGTGCCAGCAGCTTAAGGACAGACTACGAGCAGTACTTC.

CDR3 DNA: TGCGCCAGCAGTCAAAACGGGTTAAGTCGGACAGATACGCAGTATTTT. Translated, it gives CASSQNGLSRTDTQYF. This chain connects TRBV23-1 to TRBJ2-3; the D is unclear. TRBV23-1 is classed as an ORF, of uncertain function. Trimming removed 2 bases from V and 3 bases from J, with 15 bases in between. This CDR3 spans 16 amino acids.

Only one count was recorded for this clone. CDR3 in DNA: TGCGCCAGCAGCCCTGGGACGGCGCAAGAGACCCAGTACTTC. This gives the protein CASSPGTAQETQYF. The genes are TRBV5-1 and TRBJ2-5, with D perhaps matching TRBD1 or TRBD2 (5 bases each). This CDR3 has 14 residues. V gave up 4 bases and J gave up 2 bases, with 12 bases separating them. The germline V gene encodes CDR1 SGHRS and CDR2 YFSETQ.

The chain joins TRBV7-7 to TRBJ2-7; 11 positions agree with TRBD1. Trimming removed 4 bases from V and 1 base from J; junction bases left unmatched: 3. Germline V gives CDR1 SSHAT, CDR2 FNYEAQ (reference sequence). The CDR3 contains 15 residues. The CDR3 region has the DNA TGTGCCAGCAGCTGGACAGGGGGCTATTCCTACGAGCAGTACTTC. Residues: CASSWTGGYSYEQYF.

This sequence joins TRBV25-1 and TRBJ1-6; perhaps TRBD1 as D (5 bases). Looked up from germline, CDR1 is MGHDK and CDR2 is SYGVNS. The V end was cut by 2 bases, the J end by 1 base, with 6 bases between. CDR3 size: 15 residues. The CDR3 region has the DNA TGTGCCAGCAGTGAAGGGGGTTCCTATAATTCACCCCTCCACTTT. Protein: CASSEGGSYNSPLHF.

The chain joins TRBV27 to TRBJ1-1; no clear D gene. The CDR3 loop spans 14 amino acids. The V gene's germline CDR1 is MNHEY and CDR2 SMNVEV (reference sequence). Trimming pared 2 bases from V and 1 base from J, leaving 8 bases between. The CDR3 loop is CASSLREGNTEAFF. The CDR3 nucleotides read TGTGCCAGCAGTTTAAGAGAGGGGAACACTGAAGCTTTCTTT.